What follows describes a single T cell receptor beta chain. The antigen remains undetermined. One end of the junction is discordant with germline, which a read error may explain. Germline-derived CDR1 and CDR2 are SSHAT and FNYEAQ (reference sequence). This CDR3 has 13 residues. Stated time point: patch test 2, 6 weeks after DPC sensitization. The treatment denotes: therapeutic diphenylcyclopropenone sensitization with weekly scalp DPC. At patch-test visits, sampling came before the patch test. The sample comes from a study of human T cells and chemical hapten exposure. General study findings and limits: It was expanded TCRs that formed significantly more large CDR3 similarity clusters than controls did.

Each CDR3 protein is one row after TCRdb ran MiXCR on the RACE reads. The table includes roughly 150,000 distinct CDR3 sequences, roughly 12% detected once. The starting material was whole blood, obtained in connection with sensitization to the hapten diphenylcyclopropenone (DPC). The chain uses TRBV7-7 and TRBJ2-5, with 10 bases identical to TRBD1. This receptor was obtained from a woman aged 45-59 years with alopecia areata. Some clones in this sample may be carry-over from other donors' samples. DNA of the CDR3: TGTGCTAGCAGGGACAGGGGTGAACAGACCCAGTACTTC. Residues: CASRDRGEQTQYF.